What follows describes a single TCR beta chain. Sample treatment: preoperative locoregional IRX-2 cytokine immunotherapy. Samples came from a phase Ib trial of preoperative locoregional IRX-2 cytokine immunotherapy. These data originate in a study of preoperative IRX-2 immunotherapy in early breast cancer. Clones were read by immunoSEQ multiplex PCR, and TCRdb kept only the in-frame ones, dropping some. This table has 34,000 or so clones, under 85% appearing once. The source is a human donor with breast cancer. The sample here was lymph node tissue, taken from a patient treated with IRX-2 immunotherapy.

Written as DNA, the CDR3 is TGTGCCAGCTCACCCTATACGCAGGAAATCAACACTGAAGCTTTCTTT. Translated, it gives CASSPYTQEINTEAFF. The J gene is TRBJ1-1, the V gene TRBV18; unclear D gene. CDR1 is KGHSH and CDR2 is LQKENI in the germline V gene. The CDR3 spans 16 residues. The V and J ends lost 3 bases and 2 bases respectively, with 16 bases between them.